Below, one TCR beta chain is given with its context. This sample is drawn from a study of Ad26.COV2.S vaccination and SARS-CoV-2 variants. The treatment: roughly 19 received Ad26.COV2.S at low or high dose, single or two shots; several received placebo; per-sample allocation not given. Sample collection was performed on day 63 after the first vaccine or placebo injection. The vaccine delivered Wuhan-strain SARS-CoV-2 spike through an Ad26 vector. Produced via immunoSEQ multiplex PCR; TCRdb's table is partial and in-frame only. This table holds 200,000 to 300,000 clones, 87% found once. Per germline, CDR1 SNHLY and CDR2 FYNNEI. Trimming pared 7 bases from V and 7 bases from J, leaving 16 bases between. CDR3 length: 13 amino acids.

Sequenced material: peripheral blood, taken in a trial of Ad26.COV2.S vaccine versus placebo. This TCR derives from a person aged 18-60 years who received the Ad26.COV2.S COVID-19 vaccine or a placebo. This sequence joins TRBV2 and TRBJ1-2; a possible D gene is TRBD1 (5 bases). The CDR3 bases are TGTGCCAGCACTCGAACGGGGGTCAGTGGCTACACCTTC. Protein: CASTRTGVSGYTF.